These T cell receptor beta chains were read from a single sample in a study of siplizumab effects on memory and regulatory T cells. TCRdb's table, derived via immunoSEQ multiplex PCR, lists solely in-frame clones and lacks some. Of about 100,000 clones detected, 91% appear once; the ten largest clones hold roughly 0.15%. Sequenced input: CD4+ T cells sorted from blood. The receptors originated from a human donor in good health. CDR3s include the opening cysteine and the closing phenylalanine or tryptophan. A D gene is named only where the DNA matches it firmly. Size values are once, few and many counts, or a class for expanded clones, and some rows have none.

>12|TRBJ2-5|once|TRBV5-4|NA
CASSADQETQYF
TGTGCCAGCAGCGCGGACCAAGAGACCCAGTACTTC
>13|TRBJ1-1|NA|TRBV7-2|NA
CASSLSLNTEAFF
TGTGCCAGCAGCTTATCTCTGAACACTGAAGCTTTCTTT
>13|TRBJ2-1|NA|TRBV6-5|TRBD2
CATLGRGRPEQFF
TGTGCCACCCTAGGGAGGGGCCGACCCGAGCAGTTCTTC
>15|TRBJ1-2|NA|TRBV18|TRBD1
CASSLGQGLGYGYTF
TGTGCCAGCTCACTGGGACAGGGGTTGGGCTATGGCTACACCTTC
>13|TRBJ1-1|NA|TRBV5-1|NA
CASSLEPGPEAFF
TGCGCCAGCAGCTTGGAACCCGGGCCTGAAGCTTTCTTT
>14|TRBJ1-5|NA|TRBV6-6|NA
CASSYLATDQPQHF
TGTGCCAGCAGTTACCTCGCGACAGATCAGCCCCAGCATTTT
>16|TRBJ2-1|NA|TRBV10-3|TRBD2
CAISEGGGSARNEQFF
TGTGCCATCAGTGAAGGCGGGGGTTCGGCCCGTAATGAGCAGTTCTTC
>14|TRBJ2-5|once|TRBV5-1|TRBD2
CASSGGGGIETQYF
TGCGCCAGCAGTGGGGGCGGGGGGATTGAGACCCAGTACTTC
>11|TRBJ2-5|NA|TRBV20-1|NA
CSPGRQETQYF
TGCAGCCCCGGGCGGCAAGAGACCCAGTACTTC
>17|TRBJ2-1|NA|TRBV5-8|TRBD2
CASSFIRGGVFVNEQFF
TGTGCCAGCAGCTTTATTCGCGGGGGGGTTTTTGTGAATGAGCAGTTCTTC
>15|TRBJ1-5|NA|TRBV28|NA
CASSDPPLGGQPQHF
TGTGCCAGCAGTGACCCACCGTTGGGAGGCCAGCCCCAGCATTTT
>16|TRBJ2-6|NA|TRBV19|NA
CASSIRAGAGANVLTF
TGTGCCAGTAGTATAAGAGCTGGGGCGGGGGCCAACGTCCTGACTTTC
>16|TRBJ1-2|NA|TRBV28|TRBD1
CASSPPGHLQGDGYTF
TGTGCCAGCAGTCCTCCGGGACACCTCCAGGGGGATGGCTACACCTTC
>17|TRBJ1-2|NA|TRBV19|TRBD1
CASTLEGQGARYYGYTF
TGTGCCAGTACCCTCGAGGGACAGGGGGCGAGATACTATGGCTACACCTTC
>17|TRBJ2-6|NA|TRBV27|NA
CASSPTPIGAGANVLTF
TGTGCCAGCAGTCCCACCCCGATCGGGGCCGGGGCCAACGTCCTGACTTTC
>12|TRBJ2-1|NA|TRBV10-2|NA
CASSEGYNEQFF
TGCGCCAGCAGCGAGGGCTACAATGAGCAGTTCTTC
>15|TRBJ2-3|NA|TRBV9|NA
CASSVGGLGADTQYF
TGTGCCAGCAGCGTAGGAGGCCTTGGGGCAGATACGCAGTATTTT
>15|TRBJ2-4|once|TRBV2|NA
CASSTRRQAKNIQYF
TGTGCCAGCAGTACACGCAGACAGGCCAAAAACATTCAGTACTTC
>11|TRBJ2-7|NA|TRBV7-9|NA
CASSLFNEQYF
TGTGCCAGCAGCTTATTCAACGAGCAGTACTTC
>13|TRBJ1-2|NA|TRBV6-1|NA
CASFGLGGNGYTF
TGTGCCAGCTTTGGCCTAGGGGGGAACGGCTACACCTTC
>15|TRBJ2-5|NA|TRBV28|TRBD1
CASSLPGQVQETQYF
TGTGCCAGCAGTTTACCAGGACAGGTACAAGAGACCCAGTACTTC
>16|TRBJ2-3|NA|TRBV5-1|NA
CASSLAFGLGTDTQYF
TGCGCCAGCAGCTTGGCTTTCGGGCTGGGGACAGATACGCAGTATTTT
>16|TRBJ2-2|NA|TRBV21-1|NA
CASSKAASGGAGELFF
TGTGCCAGCAGCAAAGCGGCTAGCGGGGGGGCCGGGGAGCTGTTTTTT
>14|TRBJ1-2|NA|TRBV28|NA
CASSVIQGNYGYTF
TGTGCCAGCAGTGTAATACAGGGTAACTATGGCTACACCTTC
>14|TRBJ1-4|NA|TRBV5-1|NA
CASSLSGGYEKLFF
TGCGCCAGCAGCTTGAGCGGAGGGTATGAAAAACTGTTTTTT
>12|TRBJ1-1|NA|TRBV30|TRBD1
CAWGRDRKKAFF
TGTGCCTGGGGCCGGGACAGGAAGAAAGCTTTCTTT
>15|TRBJ2-3|NA|TRBV18|NA
CASSPPGEGTDTQYF
TGTGCCAGCTCACCACCCGGCGAAGGCACAGATACGCAGTATTTT
>15|TRBJ1-1|NA|TRBV6-1|NA
CASPRVIGGSTEAFF
TGTGCCAGCCCCAGGGTGATCGGGGGAAGCACTGAAGCTTTCTTT
>15|TRBJ2-1|NA|TRBV5-1|TRBD1
CASSLPAGGYNEQFF
TGCGCCAGCAGCTTGCCCGCAGGGGGTTACAATGAGCAGTTCTTC
>14|TRBJ1-1|NA|TRBV6-5|NA
CASSYTTGNTEAFF
TGTGCCAGCAGTTACACGACAGGGAACACTGAAGCTTTCTTT
>13|TRBJ1-2|NA|TRBV5-6|NA
CASSLPANYGYTF
TGTGCCAGCAGCTTGCCGGCGAACTATGGCTACACCTTC
>14|TRBJ1-1|NA|TRBV7-3|NA
CASSLYGSGTEAFF
TGTGCCAGCAGCTTATATGGATCCGGGACTGAAGCTTTCTTT
>15|TRBJ2-1|NA|TRBV9|NA
CASSVESWWYNEQFF
TGTGCCAGCAGCGTAGAAAGCTGGTGGTACAATGAGCAGTTCTTC
>15|TRBJ1-4|NA|TRBV5-1|NA
CASSSGPGTNEKLFF
TGCGCCAGCAGCTCCGGGCCTGGAACTAATGAAAAACTGTTTTTT
>13|TRBJ2-5|once|TRBV29-1|TRBD2
CSVGGTRGETQYF
TGCAGCGTTGGCGGGACTAGGGGGGAGACCCAGTACTTC
>16|TRBJ2-2|NA|TRBV6-4|NA
CASSNQGGSNTGELFF
TGTGCCAGCAGTAACCAGGGGGGGTCGAACACCGGGGAGCTGTTTTTT
>14|TRBJ2-7|NA|TRBV2|TRBD1
CASSEAGSGGEQYF
TGTGCCAGCAGTGAAGCAGGGTCAGGGGGCGAGCAGTACTTC
>13|TRBJ1-2|NA|TRBV6-5|NA
CASSRTANYGYTF
TGTGCCAGCAGTCGGACGGCTAACTATGGCTACACCTTC
>13|TRBJ1-2|NA|TRBV5-4|NA
CASSPDGFYGYTF
TGTGCCAGCAGCCCGGACGGATTCTATGGCTACACCTTC
>16|TRBJ2-5|NA|TRBV28|NA
CASSSGGGGGQKTQYF
TGTGCCAGCAGTTCAGGCGGAGGTGGGGGACAAAAGACCCAGTACTTC
>14|TRBJ2-3|few|TRBV30|NA
CAWSYPGGRDTQYF
TGTGCCTGGAGTTACCCGGGGGGCAGGGATACGCAGTATTTT
>17|TRBJ1-4|once|TRBV18|NA
CASSPVGASATNEKLFF
TGTGCCAGCTCACCAGTAGGAGCCTCGGCAACTAATGAAAAACTGTTTTTT
>13|TRBJ1-5|NA|TRBV5-5|NA
CASSVQEGQPQHF
TGTGCCAGCAGCGTACAGGAGGGTCAGCCCCAGCATTTT
>19|TRBJ2-3|few|TRBV4-1|TRBD2
CASSQDKFSGGLSTDTQYF
TGCGCCAGCAGCCAAGATAAGTTTAGCGGGGGATTATCGACAGATACGCAGTATTTT
>14|TRBJ2-1|once|TRBV7-2|NA
CASTPDRNSNEQFF
TGTGCCAGCACCCCGGACAGAAATAGCAATGAGCAGTTCTTC
>15|TRBJ1-1|NA|TRBV5-1|NA
CASSFSGRMNTEAFF
TGCGCCAGCAGCTTTTCAGGGCGAATGAACACTGAAGCTTTCTTT
>12|TRBJ1-2|NA|TRBV30|NA
CAWSPSSYGYTF
TGTGCCTGGAGTCCCAGCTCCTATGGCTACACCTTC
>14|TRBJ2-3|NA|TRBV2|NA
CASSDTRGTDTQYF
TGTGCCAGCAGTGATACTAGGGGAACAGATACGCAGTATTTT